The rows below give T cell receptor beta chains drawn from one sample of a study of vaccination and CD4 T cells after COVID-19. TCRdb reanalysed the PCR reads using MiXCR and keeps one entry per CDR3 protein. The data contain 15,000 or so distinct CDR3 sequences, roughly 32% of them singletons. No antigen has been assigned to these receptors. Sequenced input: cultured CD4+ T cells from blood. The receptors stem from a human donor with COVID-19. The CDR3 runs from the conserved cysteine through the conserved F or W.

V gene: TRBV15; J gene: TRBJ1-5; CDR3 protein: CATSRDLARGQQPQHF
V gene: TRBV23-1; J gene: TRBJ2-1; CDR3 protein: CASSQASGGSYNEQFF
V gene: TRBV6-9; J gene: TRBJ1-1; CDR3 protein: CASSRSRRAPCWHTEAFF
V gene: TRBV6-1; J gene: TRBJ2-3; CDR3 protein: CASRGPATDTQYF
V gene: TRBV18; J gene: TRBJ1-2; CDR3 protein: CASSPGRGGYGYTF
V gene: TRBV23-1; J gene: TRBJ1-1; CDR3 protein: CASTWDTYNTEAFF
V gene: TRBV11-3; J gene: TRBJ2-3; CDR3 protein: CASSRTSGRTDRGYF
V gene: TRBV7-2; J gene: TRBJ2-7; CDR3 protein: CASSPGASYPYEQYF
V gene: TRBV7-3; J gene: TRBJ1-6; CDR3 protein: CASSLSGQHNSPLHF
V gene: TRBV27; J gene: TRBJ2-3; CDR3 protein: CAIKPQKDRTLTDTQYF
V gene: TRBV20-1; J gene: TRBJ1-4; CDR3 protein: CSAQTGGNEKLFF
V gene: TRBV2; J gene: TRBJ1-6; CDR3 protein: CASRSGEGSPLHF
V gene: TRBV9; J gene: TRBJ2-5; CDR3 protein: CASSVGGRGGQGETQYF